These 2 T cell receptor beta chains share one sample of origin, sequenced in a study of CD4 T cell repertoires in COVID-19. Sequenced by immunoSEQ multiplex PCR; TCRdb stores in-frame clones only, minus some. The top ten hold roughly 0.5% of the sample, which has approximately 75,000 clones, roughly 80% seen once. Sample: CD4+ T cells from peripheral blood, taken after recovery from COVID-19. These receptors were obtained from a human donor who had COVID-19.

This chain connects TRBV28 to TRBJ1-4; weak D call: TRBD1 (5 bases). Germline loops: CDR1 MDHEN, CDR2 SYDVKM. The length of the CDR3 is 13 residues. The germline V and J ends were trimmed by 3 bases and 8 bases, with 10 bases remaining between them. The CDR3 sequence is CASSFSGNEKLFF. Written as DNA, the CDR3 is TGTGCCAGCAGTTTTTCAGGGAACGAAAAACTGTTTTTT.

V is TRBV28 and J is TRBJ2-7; a weak D match, TRBD1 (5 bases). The V gene lost 2 bases and the J gene lost 9 bases, with 14 bases spanning the gap. There are 13 residues in the CDR3. From germline, CDR1 is MDHEN and CDR2 SYDVKM. The CDR3: CASSLGAQSVQYF. The DNA of the CDR3 is TGTGCCAGCAGTTTAGGGGCGCAGTCCGTGCAGTACTTC.